This T cell receptor beta chain was captured by sequencing in a study of vaccination and CD4 T cells after COVID-19. Across the whole study: Investigators stimulated cells with overlapping spike peptides drawn from SARS-CoV-2, HCoV-NL63, HCoV-OC43 and HCoV-229E.

This clonotype was observed a few times. What it recognizes is unknown. Cultured CD4+ T cells had their DNA profiled by the Oncomine TCR Beta short-read assay. TCRdb passed the PCR reads through MiXCR, listing each CDR3 protein once. The sample includes over 15,000 distinct CDR3 sequences, approximately 45% of them seen just once. Treatment here: roughly 10-day PBMC culture with coronavirus spike peptide pools or control peptides (ViraFEST assay). The germline V gene encodes CDR1 SEHNR and CDR2 FQNEAQ (reference sequence). The germline V and J ends were trimmed by 4 bases and 2 bases, with 19 bases remaining between them. The CDR3 loop spans 17 amino acids.

The specimen comprised CD4+ T cells from blood, cultured in vitro, sampled after SARS-CoV-2 vaccination. V gene TRBV7-9 combines with J gene TRBJ2-3; possibly TRBD2 for D (6 bases). This sequence originates from a human donor who had recovered from COVID-19. CDR3 coding DNA: TGTGCCAGCAGCTACCTAGGTCGGGGGACTCCCACAGATACGCAGTATTTT. Translated, it gives CASSYLGRGTPTDTQYF.